This TCR beta chain was found in a study of beta chain features in type 1 diabetes. Reverse transcribing all isolated RNA meant expressed TCRB transcripts were sequenced. There were several million reads on average in the naive, central memory and regulatory T cell samples. The protocol was immunoSEQ multiplex PCR, while the TCRdb copy is restricted to in-frame clones and leaves out a portion. The table records roughly 500,000 clones, 10% to 12% of them present only once. CDR3 size: 16 residues. The V and J ends lost 7 bases and 0 bases respectively, with 17 bases between them. The V gene's germline CDR1 is SNHLY and CDR2 FYNNEI. Each sorted fraction was over 95% pure. Study conclusions and caveats: Because the template was cDNA, high-expressing cells might be over-represented. In the patient group, naive, central memory and Treg TCRB repertoires seemed more alike than in the healthy donor group.

In regard to this clone: Antigen specificity is unknown.

The TCR was taken from a woman aged 18 to 35 in good health. The specimen was naive CD4+ T cells from blood. The V and J genes are TRBV2 and TRBJ2-3; possibly TRBD2 for D (6 bases). The CDR3 nucleotides are TGTGCCAGCAAACGGGAGCGCGGGACTAGCACAGATACGCAGTATTTT. It translates to CASKRERGTSTDTQYF.